This entry features one T cell receptor (beta chain) sequence. Its antigen remains unidentified. This record belongs to a study of siplizumab effects on memory and regulatory T cells. Trimming removed 6 bases from V and 6 bases from J; junction bases left unmatched: 11. The CDR3 has 16 residues. CDR1 is MDHEN and CDR2 is SYDVKM in the germline V gene. Study-level points and caveats: The study found that mappable alloreactive CD4+ clones averaged roughly 70% Treg-derived with siplizumab and around 30% in controls.

Produced via immunoSEQ multiplex PCR; TCRdb's table is partial and in-frame only. The table records over 70,000 clones, around 93% of them present only once. Material for sequencing was CD8+ T cells sorted from blood. The receptor's source is a human donor in good health. The chain couples TRBV28 to TRBJ2-1; TRBD2 matches at 10 bases. DNA of the CDR3: TGTGCCAGCAGCAACCTTGTGGTAGCGGGAGGCAATGAGCAGTTCTTC. Protein product: CASSNLVVAGGNEQFF.